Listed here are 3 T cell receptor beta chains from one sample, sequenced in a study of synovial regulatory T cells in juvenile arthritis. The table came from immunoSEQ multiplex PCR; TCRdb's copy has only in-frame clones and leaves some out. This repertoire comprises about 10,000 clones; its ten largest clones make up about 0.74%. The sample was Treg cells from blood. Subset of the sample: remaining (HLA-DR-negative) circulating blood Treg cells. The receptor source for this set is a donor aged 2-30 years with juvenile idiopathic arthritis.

The chain's CDR3 is CASGLGSGEQYF. V usage is TRBV12-5 and J usage is TRBJ2-7; the D call of TRBD2 rests on TCRdb alone, since no DNA is present to check it. The CDR3 covers 12 residues. The nucleotide record is missing. Germline CDR1 reads LGHNT; CDR2 reads FRNRAP.

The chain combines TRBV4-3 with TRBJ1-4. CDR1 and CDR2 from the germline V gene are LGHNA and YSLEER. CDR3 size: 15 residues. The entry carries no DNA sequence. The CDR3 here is CASSRGVATNEKLFF.

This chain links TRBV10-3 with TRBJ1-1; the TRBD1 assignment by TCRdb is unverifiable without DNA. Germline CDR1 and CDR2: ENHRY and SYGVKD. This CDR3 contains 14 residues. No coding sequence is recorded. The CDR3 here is CAISVAGSNTEAFF.